A single T cell receptor beta chain is shown here with its context. Its antigen is not known. CDR3 length equals 16 residues. V dropped 0 bases and J dropped 2 bases, with 9 bases sitting between them. Germline V gene sequence: CDR1 SGHRS, CDR2 YFSETQ. The data derive from a study of regulatory T cells in long-lasting Graves disease. As for the study in general: Those with persistent Graves' disease had received antithyroid drugs for over 5 years with positive TSH receptor antibodies. Overall study findings and caveats: Examination was confined to peripheral blood, excluding thyroid tissue. Persistent disease favored TRBV28, TRBJ1-2 and TRBJ2-5. Graves' patients with persistent disease showed TCR diversity lower than patients newly diagnosed.

This sample's time point: persistent/refractory GD, antithyroid drugs over 5 years with positive TRAb. Researchers made the TCR library from RNA that was extracted from PBMCs. With iRepertoire HTBI primers and Arm-PCR of CDR3 regions, TCR beta libraries were built. TCRdb reanalysed the multiplex PCR reads using MiXCR and keeps one entry per CDR3 protein. In the table there are 500,000 to 800,000 distinct CDR3 sequences, approximately 29% of which are singletons. V and J are TRBV5-1 and TRBJ2-6; D is undetermined. This material consisted of peripheral blood mononuclear cells (PBMCs), taken when the disease was refractory, from a patient treated with antithyroid drugs. The TCR comes from a female donor with Graves disease. The DNA of the CDR3 is TGCGCCAGCAGCTTGGCGCCCGGAACTGGGGCCAACGTCCTGACTTTC. It is translated as CASSLAPGTGANVLTF.